The 31 T cell receptor beta chains given below trace back to one sample, sequenced in a study of blood T cell repertoires in COVID-19. Sequencing used immunoSEQ multiplex PCR; TCRdb keeps in-frame clones, though not all of them. Here the sample spans around 470,000 clones, approximately 92% being singletons. Sequenced material: peripheral blood. These receptor sequences come from a man aged 18 to 29 with COVID-19, enrolled during active disease.

This chain uses TRBV11-3 with TRBJ2-7; 7 bases are a match to TRBD2. From germline, CDR1 is SGHNT and CDR2 YENEEA. V lost 3 bases, J lost 7 bases, and 9 bases stayed unmatched. This CDR3 is built from 14 residues. The CDR3, as DNA: TGTGCCAGCAGCTTTAGTAGCGGGCGACGAGAGCAGTACTTC. Residues: CASSFSSGRREQYF.

This clone has just a few counts. The genes are TRBV14 and TRBJ2-2, with a tentative D call TRBD1 (6 bases). The CDR3 length is 16 residues. Trimming took 0 bases from V and 3 from J, leaving 11 bases between them. Germline V lookup: CDR1 SGHDN, CDR2 FVKESK. The CDR3 region has the DNA TGTGCCAGCAGCCAAGAGTGGGGGCCAGACACCGGGGAGCTGTTTTTT. Protein product: CASSQEWGPDTGELFF.

The chain combines TRBV7-2 with TRBJ2-1, with no clear D. Trimming took 0 bases from V and 2 from J, leaving 2 bases between them. The CDR3 has 13 residues. Germline values: CDR1 SGHTA, CDR2 FQGNSA. The CDR3 spells CASSLATYNEQFF. CDR3 nucleotide sequence: TGTGCCAGCAGCTTAGCTACCTACAATGAGCAGTTCTTC.

CDR3: CASSLDWWESPDTQYF. The CDR3 coding sequence is TGTGCCAGCAGCTTAGATTGGTGGGAGAGTCCAGATACGCAGTATTTT. The chain couples TRBV11-3 to TRBJ2-3; TRBD2 might be the D (5 bases). Germline CDR1 reads SGHNT; CDR2 reads YENEEA. Trimming left V 0 bases short and J 4 bases short, with 14 bases between. CDR3 length: 16 amino acids.

This clone is a singleton in its sample. The CDR3 reads CSGQGTKGEQYF. The CDR3 coding sequence is TGCAGCGGCCAGGGTACGAAGGGAGAGCAGTACTTC. The V and J genes are TRBV29-1 and TRBJ2-7, with TRBD1 as a possible D gene (5 bases). In germline, CDR1 is SQVTM, CDR2 ANQGSEA. The V gene lost 7 bases and the J gene lost 7 bases, with 17 bases spanning the gap. This CDR3 has 12 residues.

The chain combines TRBV11-3 with TRBJ2-1, with 8 bases fitting TRBD2. After removal of 5 bases from V and 9 bases from J, the junction contained 12 bases not matched to a gene. Germline V gene data show CDR1 as SGHNT and CDR2 as YENEEA. This CDR3 has 15 residues. In nucleotides, the CDR3 is TGTGCCAGCAGCCAGCGCGGGAGGCCAGCCAGTGAGCAGTTCTTC. Translating gives CASSQRGRPASEQFF.

This chain links TRBV11-3 with TRBJ2-1; 14 bases align to TRBD2. Germline loops: CDR1 SGHNT, CDR2 YENEEA. The length of the CDR3 is 20 residues. V was pared by 5 bases and J by 0 bases, with 12 bases of the junction left unmatched. The CDR3 loop reads CASSHDGTSGSKRSYNEQFF. In DNA, the CDR3 is TGTGCCAGCAGCCACGACGGGACTAGCGGGAGTAAACGCTCCTACAATGAGCAGTTCTTC. The entire variable domain, with the rest obtained from reference TRBV11-3 and TRBJ2-1, is as follows: EAGVVQSPRYKIIEKKQPVAFWCNPISGHNTLYWYLQNLGQGPELLIRYENEEAVDDSQLPKDRFSAERLKGVDSTLKIQPAELGDSAVYLCASSHDGTSGSKRSYNEQFFGPGTRLTVL.

This clone appeared a single time. This sequence joins TRBV6-5 and TRBJ2-7, with TRBD1 matching over 11 bases. The CDR3 length is 14 residues. The germline V gene has CDR1 MNHEY and CDR2 SVGAGI. V shed 8 bases, J shed 5 bases, and the junction held 8 bases outside the gene matches. CDR3 in DNA: TGTGCCAGCTTAGCCGGGACAGGGGGTCACGAGCAGTACTTC. Residues: CASLAGTGGHEQYF.

In its sample, this clone was seen once. CDR3: CASSSGLAGGPEETQYF. CDR3 DNA sequence: TGTGCCAGCAGCTCTGGACTAGCGGGGGGGCCAGAGGAGACCCAGTACTTC. V and J are TRBV7-6 and TRBJ2-5, with TRBD2 matching 15 bases. From germline, CDR1 is SGHVS and CDR2 FNYEAQ. V was pared by 4 bases and J by 5 bases, with 8 bases of the junction left unmatched. The CDR3 covers 17 residues.

The rearrangement links TRBV27 to TRBJ2-1; 9 positions agree with TRBD2. This CDR3 is 16 amino acids long. The germline V gene has CDR1 MNHEY and CDR2 SMNVEV (reference sequence). V trimming: 3 bases; J trimming: 5 bases; junction bases outside the gene matches: 8. This chain's CDR3 is CASSLSLAGTNNEQFF. The DNA for the CDR3 is TGTGCCAGCAGTTTGTCCCTAGCGGGAACTAACAATGAGCAGTTCTTC.

This chain links TRBV7-9 with TRBJ2-2; 9 bases are shared with TRBD2. The germline V gene encodes CDR1 SEHNR and CDR2 FQNEAQ (reference sequence). CDR3 length equals 16 residues. V trimming: 4 bases; J trimming: 1 base; junction bases outside the gene matches: 4. The CDR3 reads CASSWPSGVNTGELFF. In DNA, the CDR3 is TGTGCCAGCAGCTGGCCTAGCGGGGTGAACACCGGGGAGCTGTTTTTT.

This clone showed up just once. This chain uses TRBV19 with TRBJ2-4; TRBD2 matches 12 bases. Germline V lookup: CDR1 LNHDA, CDR2 SQIVND (reference sequence). With 3 bases clipped from V and 5 bases from J, the junction kept 5 bases outside the gene matches. The length of the CDR3 is 16 residues. CDR3 DNA: TGTGCCAGTAGTATCCTAGCGGGAGGGGTGGAAAACATTCAGTACTTC. Translating gives CASSILAGGVENIQYF.

The gene calls are TRBV5-5 and TRBJ2-7, with D possibly TRBD2 on 6 matching bases. The length of the CDR3 is 15 residues. CDR1 is SGHKS and CDR2 is YYEKEE in the germline V gene (reference sequence). Trimming cost V 0 bases and J 3 bases, with 13 bases left between them. The CDR3 spells CASSLAPGDLYEQYF. The CDR3 DNA follows: TGTGCCAGCAGCTTGGCCCCGGGGGATCTCTACGAGCAGTACTTC.

The rearrangement uses TRBV15 and TRBJ1-1; D remains unclear. Germline V CDR1 and CDR2: LNHNV, YYDKDF (reference sequence). Trimming stripped 2 bases from V and 4 bases from J, with 5 bases between. This CDR3 region has 12 residues. The CDR3 loop reads CATSRSVTEAFF. CDR3 in DNA: TGTGCCACCAGCAGATCCGTCACTGAAGCTTTCTTT.

This sequence joins TRBV9 and TRBJ2-5; 7 bases align to TRBD2. The CDR3 loop spans 14 amino acids. Germline trimming cut 0 bases from V and 1 base from J; bases unmatched to any gene: 0. Germline CDR1 reads SGDLS; CDR2 reads YYNGEE. The CDR3 protein is CASSVASGQETQYF. The CDR3 bases are TGTGCCAGCAGCGTAGCTAGCGGCCAAGAGACCCAGTACTTC.

The chain recombines TRBV30 with TRBJ1-5; 9 bases line up with TRBD1. CDR3 size: 15 residues. CDR1 GTSNPN and CDR2 SVGIG come from the germline V gene (reference sequence). The junction had 8 bases not matched to a gene; V was cut back by 5 bases and J by 3 bases. The CDR3 DNA reads as TGTGCCTGGCGGGGACAGGGAGTATTCAATCAGCCCCAGCATTTT. Its protein product is CAWRGQGVFNQPQHF.

The rearrangement joins TRBV6-5 to TRBJ2-5; maybe TRBD1 (6 bases). This CDR3 comprises 14 residues. Trimming left V 7 bases short and J 3 bases short, with 15 bases between. The germline V gene has CDR1 MNHEY and CDR2 SVGAGI. This CDR3 reads CASTRAGEKETQYF. In DNA, the CDR3 is TGTGCCAGCACCCGGGCAGGGGAAAAAGAGACCCAGTACTTC.

V and J are TRBV28 and TRBJ2-7; 9 bases fit TRBD1. This CDR3 has 15 residues. The germline gives CDR1 MDHEN, CDR2 SYDVKM. V gave up 10 bases and J gave up 5 bases; unmatched junction bases: 15. The CDR3 reads CATVRTGTGRNEQYF. The CDR3 DNA reads as TGTGCCACAGTCAGAACCGGGACAGGGAGAAACGAGCAGTACTTC.

The genes are TRBV25-1 and TRBJ2-5; 7 positions agree with TRBD1. The germline CDR1 and CDR2 sequences are MGHDK and SYGVNS. J lost 2 bases, V lost 1 base, and 4 bases had no gene match. The CDR3 consists of 15 residues. For the CDR3, the DNA is TGTGCCAGCAGTGAATTGGGGACAGCACAAGAGACCCAGTACTTC. Translated: CASSELGTAQETQYF.

This rearrangement joins TRBV2 to TRBJ2-5; the D gene is possibly TRBD1 (6 bases). Germline loops: CDR1 SNHLY, CDR2 FYNNEI. This CDR3 contains 14 residues. V lost 6 bases and J lost 2, with 13 bases in between. The CDR3 loop is CASRTGTAQETQYF. As DNA, the CDR3 is TGTGCCAGCAGAACAGGGACCGCGCAAGAGACCCAGTACTTC.

This chain uses TRBV5-1 with TRBJ2-7, with D perhaps matching TRBD2 (5 bases). V was clipped by 4 bases and J by 3 bases, with 14 bases between them. The CDR3 loop spans 14 amino acids. Looked up from germline, CDR1 is SGHRS and CDR2 is YFSETQ. As DNA, the CDR3 is TGCGCCAGCAGCCCCATCCTTGGGAGCTACGAGCAGTACTTC. This sequence encodes CASSPILGSYEQYF.

The gene calls are TRBV5-1 and TRBJ2-5; D is uncertain. Germline values: CDR1 SGHRS, CDR2 YFSETQ. V was trimmed by 2 bases and J by 1 base, leaving 15 bases between them. The CDR3 covers 16 residues. CDR3 coding DNA: TGCGCCAGCAGCTTAGGAACGGGTATAATCCAAGAGACCCAGTACTTC. Translation gives CASSLGTGIIQETQYF.

This chain connects TRBV3-1 (or the pseudogene TRBV3-2) to TRBJ2-5; D not certain. The V gene's germline CDR1 is LGHDT and CDR2 YNNKEL (reference sequence). The CDR3 loop spans 14 amino acids. V lost 0 bases and J lost 3, with 8 bases in between. The chain's CDR3 is CASSQDATKETQYF. CDR3 DNA: TGTGCCAGCAGCCAAGATGCCACAAAAGAGACCCAGTACTTC.

The gene calls are TRBV5-1 and TRBJ1-1, with D unclear. The CDR3 runs 11 residues. Germline CDR1 and CDR2: SGHRS and YFSETQ. The V end was cut by 7 bases, the J end by 5 bases, with 9 bases between. As DNA, the CDR3 is TGCGCCAGCGTAGGGAGTACTGAAGCTTTCTTT. The encoded protein is CASVGSTEAFF. The full variable domain, rest sourced from reference TRBV5-1 and TRBJ1-1, is KAGVTQTPRYLIKTRGQQVTLSCSPISGHRSVSWYQQTPGQGLQFLFEYFSETQRNKGNFPGRFSGRQFSNSRSEMNVSTLELGDSALYLCASVGSTEAFFGQGTRLTVV.

This clone turned up a few times. The genes are TRBV4-1 and TRBJ2-1, with unresolved D. This CDR3 comprises 13 residues. V gave up 5 bases and J gave up 9 bases, with 14 bases separating them. Germline values: CDR1 MGHRA, CDR2 YSYEKL. The chain's CDR3 is CASSSPSESEQFF. The CDR3 nucleotides read TGCGCCAGCAGCTCACCGTCGGAGAGTGAGCAGTTCTTC.

In the case of this clone: It is unclear where the CDR3 begins or ends on the DNA, so no DNA is shown, and the CDR3 is as TCRdb lists it. The chain joins TRBV7-2 to TRBJ2-7; the D segment call TRBD2 is taken from the table without a DNA check. The length of the CDR3 is 13 amino acids, counting both ends. The V gene's germline CDR1 is SGHTA and CDR2 FQGNSA. The CDR3: CASSLAWAGGASF.

V is TRBV5-1 and J is TRBJ2-1, with D possibly TRBD2 on 5 matching bases. The CDR3 runs 14 residues. V gave up 2 bases and J gave up 8 bases, with 14 bases separating them. CDR1 is SGHRS, CDR2 YFSETQ, per germline. The CDR3 DNA follows: TGCGCCAGCAGCTTAATCCTCCTAGCCCATGAGCAGTTCTTC. As protein: CASSLILLAHEQFF.

This clone has only one observation. The chain links TRBV27 to TRBJ1-6; tentative D call: TRBD1 (5 bases). Germline CDR1 reads MNHEY; CDR2 reads SMNVEV (reference sequence). V gave up 10 bases and J gave up 8 bases, with 18 bases separating them. CDR3 length: 14 residues. For the CDR3, the DNA is TGTGCCACCCACCCCCGGGACTTTGATTCACCCCTCCACTTT. This codes for CATHPRDFDSPLHF.

This clone was counted a single time. The chain employs TRBV11-3 and TRBJ2-7; TRBD2 agrees at 12 bases. CDR3 length equals 15 residues. Germline V gene data show CDR1 as SGHNT and CDR2 as YENEEA. J gave up 2 bases and V 1 base, and 0 bases lay outside the gene matches. The CDR3 here is CASSLGTSGTYEQYF. DNA for the CDR3: TGTGCCAGCAGCTTAGGGACTAGCGGGACCTACGAGCAGTACTTC. The full variable domain, with the rest looked up from reference TRBV11-3 and TRBJ2-7, is EAGVVQSPRYKIIEKKQPVAFWCNPISGHNTLYWYLQNLGQGPELLIRYENEEAVDDSQLPKDRFSAERLKGVDSTLKIQPAELGDSAVYLCASSLGTSGTYEQYFGPGTRLTVT.

The chain couples TRBV7-6 to TRBJ2-7; D not certain. V lost 0 bases and J 3 bases, leaving 9 bases between the germline ends. The CDR3 is 14 residues long. The germline V gene has CDR1 SGHVS and CDR2 FNYEAQ. The CDR3 region has the DNA TGTGCCAGCAGCTTAGCGTCCTCGGGCTACGAGCAGTACTTC. This translates into CASSLASSGYEQYF.

This clone was seen once. The V call is TRBV3-1 (or the pseudogene TRBV3-2), the J call TRBJ2-2, with D possibly TRBD1 on 5 matching bases. This CDR3 has 14 residues. The V gene lost 2 bases and the J gene lost 7 bases, with 11 bases spanning the gap. The V gene's germline CDR1 is LGHDT and CDR2 YNNKEL (reference sequence). This CDR3 reads CASSQRGPSGELFF. The CDR3 DNA reads TGTGCCAGCAGCCAAAGGGGCCCTAGCGGGGAGCTGTTTTTT.